This paragraph covers one T cell receptor beta chain sequence. No antigen is known for it. No qualities accompany the bases; no much larger clone lies one base away. TCR CDR3 regions were amplified from genomic DNA by multiplex PCR using the deep immunoSEQ assay. Extracted genomic DNA from each cell subset was spread evenly across all wells of several immunoSEQ 96-well plates, with each plate serving as a replicate. For sorted subsets, about 200 ng genomic DNA, equal to tens of thousands of T cell genomes, was loaded into each replicate PCR. Purified libraries were measured with a Qubit 3.0 fluorometer, size-checked on a Bioanalyzer 2100, and measured again with the KAPA Library Quantification kit. A separate single-read 150-cycle Illumina NextSeq 550 flow cell was used to sequence each immunoSEQ 96-well plate. The authors' analysis ran thus. Because the immunoSEQ output held only junctional sequences and lacked quality scores, the filtering could not match the filtering applied to full-length reads. Sequences were annotated with PyIR, a Python wrapper for IgBLAST v1.9, using IMGT germline references to assign V/J genes and CDR3. Reads were filtered out if the reads had weak V/J assignments (E-value above 1e-6), no CDR3, stop codons, out-of-frame junctions, or ambiguous translated residues. A V3J clonotype was defined by an identical inferred V gene, J gene, and CDR3 amino acid sequence. Percentage overlap between repertoires was computed as shared unique clonotypes divided by the size of the smaller repertoire. Repertoire richness was assessed with RTK rarefaction, the Chao1 estimator, and Recon v2.1 estimates of unobserved clonotypes. OLGA was used to compute generation probabilities for all TCRbeta clonotypes that the gDNA method yielded from a few donors. TCRdb holds this immuneACCESS table with in-frame rearrangements only. Some clones are missing; in checked studies, unresolved V genes explain under half, and the rest has no known cause. V, J and clone size derive from that table, while D and trimming were established from the DNA sequence. The sample contains about 580,000 clones, about 98% of them found a single time. The ten largest clones capture 0.3% of the sample.

This sample was included in a study of shared clonotypes between healthy human individuals (dated by TCRdb to about 2020). Regarding the complete study: Two women and a few men aged 18 to 49 years were included in the cohort. To increase sequencing depth and limit assay-specific biases, TCR repertoire library preparation and sequencing were carried out by different laboratories using diverse techniques. Leukapheresis yielded between about 0.85 and 10 billion PBMCs per donor. For each donor, CD4 naive and CD4 memory were each given three plates, CD8 naive was given two plates, and CD8 memory was given one plate. To estimate repertoire size and how much clonotype sharing occurs between individuals, the study deeply sequenced the blood TCR repertoires of five or six healthy adults.

CD8 naive samples were obtained by positive selection for CCR7 among CD45RO-negative cells, yielding a CD45RA+CCR7+ population from which TemRA cells were excluded. Healthy HIV-negative adults with no recently reported acute infections or vaccinations were included as donors. Every donor was a Caucasian adult living in Nashville, Tennessee, USA. After blood collection by leukapheresis, PBMCs were isolated using Ficoll-Histopaque density gradient centrifugation and then cryopreserved in the vapor phase of liquid nitrogen. Purity and quantity of every magnetically sorted T cell population were checked by analytical flow cytometry. Genomic DNA was isolated from each sorted fraction and quantified by UV absorbance on a Nanodrop 2000c. Findings and caveats that apply to the study as a whole: Compared with non-shared clonotypes, the clonotypes found in all four sorted-subset donors had higher generation probabilities. Only blood was sampled, and tissue TCR repertoires likely differ from those in blood. Naive subsets generally had larger estimated clonotype richness than memory subsets. The small number of donors limited the genetic and exposure-history diversity represented. Rarefaction of sorted-subset datasets indicated incomplete sequencing despite the large sequencing depth. Sharing across a handful of donors was observed for around 5% of naive CD4, over 3% of naive CD8, over 2% of memory CD4, and approximately 0.41% of memory CD8 clonotypes. Pairwise subsampling indicated that sequencing depth was expected to affect the degree of clonotype sharing among donors.

From its cysteine to its phenylalanine, the CDR3 spans 16 amino acids. Only the CDR3 portion is preserved as DNA: 48 bases, with reading frame beginning at the first base. Compared with germline, V lacks 5 bases and J lacks 6 bases; bases without a gene match: 3. From a lookup of the germline V gene, CDR1 and CDR2 are SGHVS and FNYEAQ. Sample: naive CD8+ T cells sorted from blood. The cell subset or site label here, explained by the study, means: CD45RA+CCR7+. The sequence links TRBV7-6 to TRBJ2-2; TRBD2 aligns with 16 central bases. The receptor was isolated from a man in his thirties or forties in good health. The nucleotide sequence reads as follows: TGTGCCAGCAGCGAGGGACTAGCGGGAGGGGCCGGGGAGCTGTTTTTT. This gives the protein CASSEGLAGGAGELFF.